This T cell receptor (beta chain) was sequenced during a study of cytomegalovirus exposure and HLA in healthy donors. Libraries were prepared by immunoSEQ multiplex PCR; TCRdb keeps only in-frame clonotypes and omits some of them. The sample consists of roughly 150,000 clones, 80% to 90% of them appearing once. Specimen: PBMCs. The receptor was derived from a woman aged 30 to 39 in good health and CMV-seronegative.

The CDR3 loop is CASRTADRRTQYF. The CDR3 DNA reads TGTGCCAGCAGAACTGCAGATAGGCGAACGCAGTATTTT. The chain uses TRBV5-4 and TRBJ2-3; no reliable D call. This CDR3 is 13 amino acids long. Germline V gene sequence: CDR1 SGHNT, CDR2 YYREEE (reference sequence). Trimming removed 5 bases from V and 9 bases from J, with 16 bases in between. The full variable domain, its missing parts supplied by reference TRBV5-4 and TRBJ2-3, is ETGVTQSPTHLIKTRGQQVTLRCSSQSGHNTVSWYQQALGQGPQFIFQYYREEENGRGNFPPRFSGLQFPNYSSELNVNALELDDSALYLCASRTADRRTQYFGPGTRLTVL.